This T cell receptor beta chain originates from a study of blood T cell repertoires in COVID-19. Study-wide background: COVID-19 samples from acute and convalescent phases originated in the United States, Italy and Spain. Nucleic acid was either cDNA or gDNA, and it came from T cells, B-cell-depleted T cells, or PBMCs.

Per the original data handling: Amplified reference gene primers provided the basis for estimating nucleated cell counts. The assay was immunoSEQ multiplex PCR, and TCRdb's table has in-frame clones only and misses some. V and J calls and clone size follow that table, whereas D and trimming were derived from the DNA. The repertoire holds some 160,000 clones, with roughly 90% as singletons. V lost 4 bases and J 5 bases, leaving 18 bases between the germline ends. Germline loops: CDR1 SGHNT, CDR2 YYREEE (reference sequence). CDR3 length: 15 residues. Sequencing was carried out using peripheral blood. The source of this sequence is a man in his sixties with acute or convalescent COVID-19. This chain connects TRBV5-4 to TRBJ1-1; no clear D. CDR3 loop: CASSPGGGSWTEAFF. The CDR3, as DNA: TGTGCCAGCAGCCCCGGAGGTGGCAGTTGGACTGAAGCTTTCTTT.